This T cell receptor (beta chain) was identified in a study of shared clonotypes between healthy human individuals. Looking at the study overall: Every donor yielded three CD4 naive, three CD4 memory, two CD8 naive and one CD8 memory plate.

Overall study results and limits: Naive subsets generally had larger estimated richness than memory subsets.

The assay was immunoSEQ multiplex PCR, and TCRdb's table has in-frame clones only and misses some. Found here are about 2.3 million clones, more than 85% of them singletons; the top ten hold approximately 0.4%. Turning to this clone: Its specificity is not known.

The germline V gene encodes CDR1 LNHDA and CDR2 SQIVND (reference sequence). The CDR3 has 14 amino acids. With 5 bases removed from V and 4 bases from J, the gap between germline ends came to 14 bases. The sequenced sample consisted of naive CD4+ T cells from PBMCs. Stated subset: CD45RA+ positively selected. The origin of this receptor is a man younger than 35 in good health. Some clones in this sample may be carry-over from other donors' samples. This chain links TRBV19 with TRBJ1-1; a possible D gene is TRBD1 (6 bases). The CDR3 protein is CASSASGGGTEAFF. Written as DNA, the CDR3 is TGTGCCAGTAGTGCAAGTGGAGGGGGCACTGAAGCTTTCTTT.